This TCR beta chain was profiled in a study of sequential checkpoint blockade in melanoma. On the study more broadly: After both sequences, patients received maintenance nivolumab.

Treatment reported: randomized to nivolumab then ipilimumab (arm A) or the reverse (arm B). CDR1 and CDR2 from the germline V gene are MNHEY and SMNVEV (reference sequence). V shed 4 bases, J shed 6 bases, and the junction held 11 bases outside the gene matches. The CDR3 contains 16 residues. This table comes from immunoSEQ multiplex PCR, and its TCRdb copy is limited to in-frame clones, with some not included. The top ten hold roughly a third of the sample, which has under 20,000 clones, around 82% seen once. This clonotype was sampled from a human donor with melanoma. V is TRBV27 and J is TRBJ2-1, with 8 nucleotides matching TRBD1. The sample here was CD8+ T cells sorted from blood (inferred from file names), taken from a patient given nivolumab and ipilimumab in sequence. The CDR3 loop reads CASSSGPTDRVNEQFF. The DNA of the CDR3 is TGTGCCAGCAGTTCGGGCCCCACGGACAGGGTCAATGAGCAGTTCTTC.